Listed below are T cell receptor beta chains from one sample, sequenced in a study of response to subunit inactivated influenza vaccine. TCRdb processed the RT-PCR reads anew with MiXCR; each CDR3 protein has one entry. The data contain under 200,000 distinct CDR3 sequences, around 10% of them singletons. Specimen: CD8+ T cells sorted from PBMCs, collected around 2 years after vaccination. These receptors all stem from a man in his fifties or sixties who received an inactivated influenza vaccine. Each CDR3 is given with its conserved first and last residue. A D gene is named only where the DNA matches it firmly. The size entry is marked missing in some rows and otherwise reads once, few, many or a size class.

v_gene	abundance	j_gene	d_gene	CDR3nt	CDR3aa
TRBV23-1	NA	TRBJ1-5	NA	TGCGCCAGCAGTCAATCCCAGGGGCAGCCCCAGCATTTT	CASSQSQGQPQHF
TRBV7-9	few	TRBJ2-2	NA	TGTGCCAACTCCGGGACTAACACCGGGGAGCTGTTTTTT	CANSGTNTGELFF
TRBV29-1	many	TRBJ2-7	NA	TGCAGCGTTGGACATAACGAGCAGTACTTC	CSVGHNEQYF
TRBV7-6	NA	TRBJ2-7	TRBD2	TGTGCCAGCAGCCCGACTAGCGGCTACGAGCAGTACTTC	CASSPTSGYEQYF
TRBV6-2/TRBV6-3	NA	TRBJ2-3	TRBD2	TGTGCCAGCAGTTACCCCCAATCCGGGACTAGCGGGGGGGCTTCCACAGATACGCAGTATTTT	CASSYPQSGTSGGASTDTQYF
TRBV9	NA	TRBJ2-1	NA	TGTGCCAGCAGCGTAGACCTACTTAGCAATGAGCAGTTCTTC	CASSVDLLSNEQFF
TRBV28	few	TRBJ1-5	NA	TGTGCCAGCAGTTCGGTCGGGGACTTATATAGCAATCAGCCCCAGCATTTT	CASSSVGDLYSNQPQHF
TRBV7-6	few	TRBJ2-7	NA	TGTGCCAGCAGCCCAGGGGGGGGGCTGCACTACGAGCAGTACTTC	CASSPGGGLHYEQYF
TRBV5-5	few	TRBJ1-2	NA	TGTGCCAGCAGCTTGGGGCAGGAGGGGTTCTATGGCTACACCTTC	CASSLGQEGFYGYTF
TRBV14	NA	TRBJ1-2	NA	TGTGCCAGCAGCCTCAGCGGGTGGGATGGCTACACCTTC	CASSLSGWDGYTF
TRBV13	NA	TRBJ2-1	TRBD2	TGTGCCAGCACCCCAGGGGTACTAGCGGGGGTCTCCTACAATGAGCAGTTCTTC	CASTPGVLAGVSYNEQFF
TRBV7-9	NA	TRBJ2-3	TRBD1	TGTGCCAGCAGTTTTACGCCGGGACAGGGGTCAGATACGCAGTATTTT	CASSFTPGQGSDTQYF
TRBV7-8	few	TRBJ2-3	NA	TGTGCCAGCAGCTTAGCCCTCGGGATCGCGGATACGCAGTATTTT	CASSLALGIADTQYF
TRBV27	few	TRBJ2-7	NA	TGTGCCAGCAGTTTATTGGGCGAGCAGTACTTC	CASSLLGEQYF
TRBV12-3/TRBV12-4	NA	TRBJ2-7	NA	TGTGCCAGCAGTTTGGGAACGTACTACGAGCAGTACTTC	CASSLGTYYEQYF
TRBV12-3/TRBV12-4	many	TRBJ1-2	NA	TGTGCCAGCACCAATGAGATAGAGGGGAACTATGGCTACACCTTC	CASTNEIEGNYGYTF
TRBV6-5	few	TRBJ2-3	NA	TGTGCCAGCAGTTACCTAGCTAGCACAGATACGCAGTATTTT	CASSYLASTDTQYF
TRBV20-1	few	TRBJ1-2	TRBD1	TGCAGTGCTCACAGGGGGCGGACCTATGGCTACACCTTC	CSAHRGRTYGYTF
TRBV7-8	NA	TRBJ1-5	NA	TGTGCCAGCAGCTTCGGGGGGTATAGCAATCAGCCCCAGCATTTT	CASSFGGYSNQPQHF
TRBV4-3	NA	TRBJ2-2	NA	TGCGCCAGCAGCCAAGCCGGGACCGGGGAGCTGTTTTTT	CASSQAGTGELFF